The 10 T cell receptor delta chains below come from one sample, sequenced in a study of γδ T cells in repeated Plasmodium falciparum infection. TCRdb made new clone calls on the multiplex PCR reads using CATT. The sample comprises about 51,000 delta-chain clones, roughly 2% of which are singletons, and about 24% rests with the top ten. Vgamma9/Vdelta2+ and Vdelta2-negative gammadelta T cells were flow-sorted from PBMC for bulk sequencing. What was sequenced was gamma-delta T cells from blood. The receptors stem from a pool of human donors (malaria-infected and uninfected, not separated).

In this sample, this clone turned up many times. J is TRDJ1 and V is TRDV1; possibly TRDD3 for D (6 bases). The germline gives CDR1 TSWWSYY, CDR2 QGS. CDR3 length: 18 residues. Trimming took 5 bases from V and 3 from J, leaving 25 bases between them. The CDR3 sequence is CALGPLHPSRRYADKLIF. CDR3 nucleotides: TGTGCTCTTGGGCCTTTACACCCATCTAGGAGATACGCCGATAAACTCATCTTT.

On this clone itself: TCRdb's protein, taken from a much larger clone, differs from this DNA's translation at residue 16, likely owing to a read error; the protein displayed comes from the DNA. The gene calls are TRDV3 and TRDJ1, with D unclear. V was pared by 3 bases and J by 3 bases, with 38 bases between. The CDR3 contains 21 residues. Germline CDR1 reads TVYSNPD; CDR2 reads GDNSRS (reference sequence). CDR3 in DNA: TGTGCCTTCACTACTGTACCTTACGGCAGCCCGTATCATGCTAACGCCGATAAACTCATCTTT. The encoded protein is CAFTTVPYGSPYHANADKLIF.

This clone appeared many times. The chain carries TRDV1 and TRDJ1, with 10 bases that match TRDD3. CDR3 length: 21 residues. The junction had 16 bases not matched to a gene; V was cut back by 0 bases and J by 0 bases. Per the germline V gene, CDR1 is TSWWSYY and CDR2 is QGS. As DNA, the CDR3 is TGTGCTCTTGGGGAACTGGGGGATACGCTCGCCGGGGCCTTTAACACCGATAAACTCATCTTT. This codes for CALGELGDTLAGAFNTDKLIF.

This clone was counted only a few times. With only one base between it and a far larger clone, this is likely a read error. Other DNA sequences in the sample encode the same CDR3. The V gene is TRDV3, the J gene TRDJ1; TRDD3 matches 13 bases. Here the J gene came from matching the DNA to germline, since TCRdb omits it. The CDR3 length is 24 residues. V dropped 0 bases and J dropped 3; count of bases not matched to a gene: 31. Germline CDR1 reads TVYSNPD; CDR2 reads GDNSRS (reference sequence). The CDR3 loop is CAFSLPDQGLPTSTGGYEADKLIF. Here the CDR3 DNA reads TGTGCCTTTAGCCTACCAGACCAGGGCCTTCCTACCAGTACTGGGGGATACGAGGCCGATAAACTCATCTTT.

Notes on this clone: TCRdb attributes to this sequence the protein of a much larger clone, which differs from the DNA translation at residue 17; a read error is likely, and the protein displayed is translated from the DNA. No J gene was assigned, while the V gene was called as TRDV2; the table's D gene call, TRDD3, was not cross checked with the DNA. Germline V gene sequence: CDR1 GEAIGNYY, CDR2 EKD. CDR3 length: 19 amino acids. The CDR3 loop reads CACDTVGDLGSWDTRQTFF. DNA of the CDR3: TGTGCCTGTGACACCGTTGGGGATCTAGGCTCCTGGGACACCCGACAGACGTTTTTC.

This clone was observed a few times. The genes are TRDV1 and TRDJ1, with TRDD3 matching over 7 bases. TCRdb is silent on the J gene; assignment here came from matching the DNA to germline. The CDR3 has 17 amino acids. Germline CDR1 TSWWSYY, CDR2 QGS. V was clipped by 5 bases and J by 7 bases; unmatched bases: 19. The CDR3, as DNA: TGTGCTCTTGGGACCCCCTGGGGGTCCCTCCTTAAAAGTAAACTCATCTTT. It yields the protein CALGTPWGSLLKSKLIF.

This clone was seen a handful of times. With only one base between it and a far larger clone, this is likely a read error. It is unclear where the CDR3 begins or ends on the DNA, so no DNA is shown, and the CDR3 is as TCRdb lists it. Within the sample, other DNA sequences also encode this same CDR3. The J gene was not called, though the V gene is TRDV1; the D call of TRDD3 is as the table states it, not checked on the DNA. The CDR3 has 22 residues if both end residues are counted. Germline V CDR1 and CDR2: TSWWSYY, QGS. CDR3 sequence: CALGELWEGLPRLPPYWGKLIF.

Details on this clone: The protein TCRdb lists belongs to a much larger clone and differs from this DNA's translation at residue 18, which points to a read error; the protein shown is made from the DNA. The J gene has no call, while the V gene is TRDV1; the D call in the table, TRDD3, was not verified against the DNA. Germline values: CDR1 TSWWSYY, CDR2 QGS. The CDR3 length is 20 residues. The CDR3 loop reads CALGELILRPGGFYTDKPIF. In DNA form, the CDR3 reads TGTGCTCTTGGGGAACTCATCCTACGCCCTGGGGGATTCTACACCGATAAACCCATCTTT.

About this clone itself: The mismatch at residue 14 between this DNA's translation and the TCRdb protein of a much larger clone likely reflects a read error; the protein shown is translated from the DNA. The chain carries TRDV1 and TRDJ1; D perhaps matches TRDD2 (5 bases). In the absence of a J gene in TCRdb, the DNA was matched to germline to assign it here. Germline-derived CDR1 and CDR2 are TSWWSYY and QGS. Trimming stripped 2 bases from V and 3 bases from J, with 28 bases between. The CDR3 sequence is 20 residues long. The CDR3 region is CALGETYRPAWTFCPDKLIF. The CDR3 region has the DNA TGTGCTCTTGGGGAAACCTACAGGCCGGCTTGGACATTCTGCCCCGATAAACTCATCTTT.

Of note for this clone: With a far larger clone one base away, a read error is the likely cause. The sample holds other DNA sequences that translate to the same CDR3. The V gene is TRDV2; the J gene was not called; TRDD3 is the table's D call, not checked against the DNA. This CDR3 is 17 amino acids long. Germline assignment: CDR1 GEAIGNYY and CDR2 EKD. The CDR3 is CACDTAGGYANTDKLIF. CDR3 in DNA: TGTGCCTGTGACACCGCTGGGGGATACGCTAACACCGATAAGCTCATCTTT.